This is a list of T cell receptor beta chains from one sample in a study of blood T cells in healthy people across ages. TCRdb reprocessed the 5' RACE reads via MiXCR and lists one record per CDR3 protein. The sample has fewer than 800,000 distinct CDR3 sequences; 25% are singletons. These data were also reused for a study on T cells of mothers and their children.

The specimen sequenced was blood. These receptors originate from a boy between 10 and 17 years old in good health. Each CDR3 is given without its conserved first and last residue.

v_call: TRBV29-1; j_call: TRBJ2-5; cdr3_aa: SVRGRMYQETQY
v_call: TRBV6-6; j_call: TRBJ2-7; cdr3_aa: ASVTATARSYEQY
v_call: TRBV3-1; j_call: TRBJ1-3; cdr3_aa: ASSQDRRNTIY
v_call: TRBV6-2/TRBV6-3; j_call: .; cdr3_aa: AGSYPASGFYEQY
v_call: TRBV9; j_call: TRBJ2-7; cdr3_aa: ASSLDGGAGNEQY
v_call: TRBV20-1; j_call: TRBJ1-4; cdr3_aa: SANADRNANEKLF
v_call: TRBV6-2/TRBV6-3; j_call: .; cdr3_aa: ATRTGIDEQY
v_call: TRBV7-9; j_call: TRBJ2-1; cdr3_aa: ASSFSGDSYNEQF
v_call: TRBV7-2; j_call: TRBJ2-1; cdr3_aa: ASTGTTFASEQF
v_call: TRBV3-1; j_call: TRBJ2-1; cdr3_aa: ASSQVRQWEQF
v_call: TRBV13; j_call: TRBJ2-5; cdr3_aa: ASSWGRGEGETQY
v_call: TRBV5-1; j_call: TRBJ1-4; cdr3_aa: ASSLRRDLPGSDGEKLF
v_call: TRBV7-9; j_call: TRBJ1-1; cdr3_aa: ASSLASTNTEAF
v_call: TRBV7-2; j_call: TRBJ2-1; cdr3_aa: ASRVAGGFDEQF
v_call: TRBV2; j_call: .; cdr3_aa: ASSQDRDRGNEQF
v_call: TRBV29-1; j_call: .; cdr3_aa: SVEGQKEQF
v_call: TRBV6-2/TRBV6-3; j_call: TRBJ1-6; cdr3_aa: ASRTTPGLGSYNSPLH
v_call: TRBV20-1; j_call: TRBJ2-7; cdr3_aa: SASGRFSYEQY
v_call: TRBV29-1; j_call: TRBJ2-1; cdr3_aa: SVPKGWGDEQF
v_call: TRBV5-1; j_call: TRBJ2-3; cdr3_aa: ASSPITLAGEGDTQY
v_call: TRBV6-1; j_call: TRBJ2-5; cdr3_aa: ASSRTVEPF
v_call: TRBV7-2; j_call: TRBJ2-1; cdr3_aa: ASSFVIEQF
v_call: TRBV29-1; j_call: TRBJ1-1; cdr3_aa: SITPEAF
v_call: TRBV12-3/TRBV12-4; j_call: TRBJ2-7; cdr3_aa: ASSFLRASDEQY
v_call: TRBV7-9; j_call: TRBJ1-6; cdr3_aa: ASSPIGNSPLH
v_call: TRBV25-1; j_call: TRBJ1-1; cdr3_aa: ASGGQGRTEAF
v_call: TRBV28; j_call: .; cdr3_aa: ASRPHSEYHEQY
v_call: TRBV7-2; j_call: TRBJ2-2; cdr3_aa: ASGGHTGELF
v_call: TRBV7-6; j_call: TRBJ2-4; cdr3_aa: ASSLESKNIQY
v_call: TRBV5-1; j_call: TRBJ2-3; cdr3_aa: ASSSNRDTQY
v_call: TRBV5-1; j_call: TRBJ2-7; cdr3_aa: PSHITGQDYEQY
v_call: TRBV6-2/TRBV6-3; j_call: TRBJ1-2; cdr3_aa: ASSSSTNNYT
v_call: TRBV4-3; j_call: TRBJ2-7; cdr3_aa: ASSQDWAYEQY
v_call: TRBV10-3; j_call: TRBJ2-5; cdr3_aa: AISEPAKQETQY
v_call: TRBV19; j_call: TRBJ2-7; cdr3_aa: ASSSNRVGSSYEQY
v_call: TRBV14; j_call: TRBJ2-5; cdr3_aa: ASSPPGWRETQY
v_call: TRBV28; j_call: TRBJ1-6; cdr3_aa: ASSLRTGGRSPLH
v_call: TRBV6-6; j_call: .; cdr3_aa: ASRGDGSYEQY
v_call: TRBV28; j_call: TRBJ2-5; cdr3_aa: ASIGSGQGVPETQY
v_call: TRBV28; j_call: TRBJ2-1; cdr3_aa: ASSFGGQGSDEQF
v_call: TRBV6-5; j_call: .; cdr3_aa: ASSSSGLGGNEQF
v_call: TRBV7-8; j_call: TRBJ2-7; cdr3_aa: ASSSLLAATSSSYEQY
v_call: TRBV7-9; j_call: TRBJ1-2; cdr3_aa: ASRIQGQRGYT
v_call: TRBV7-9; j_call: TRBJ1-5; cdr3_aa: ASSLDGGQPQH
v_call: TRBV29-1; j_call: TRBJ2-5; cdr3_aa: SVEAPDRVPQETQY
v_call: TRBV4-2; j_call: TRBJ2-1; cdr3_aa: ASSQPGQGTEQF
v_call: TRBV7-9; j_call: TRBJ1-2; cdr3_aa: ASSPGLTNYGYT
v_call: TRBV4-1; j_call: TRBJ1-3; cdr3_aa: ASSQSPMDTIY
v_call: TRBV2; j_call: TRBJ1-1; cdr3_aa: ASSDSPSIGNTEAF
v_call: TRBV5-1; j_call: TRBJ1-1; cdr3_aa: ASSLGGEVTEAF
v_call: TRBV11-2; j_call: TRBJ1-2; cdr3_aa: ASSTPWGGNYGYT
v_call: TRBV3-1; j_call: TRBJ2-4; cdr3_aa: ASSQMQGNAIRY
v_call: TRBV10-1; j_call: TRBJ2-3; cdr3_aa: ASSPTSASTDTQY
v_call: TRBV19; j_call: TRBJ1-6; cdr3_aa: ASTELRGPSPLH
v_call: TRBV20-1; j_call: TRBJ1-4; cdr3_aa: SASSQTNEKLF
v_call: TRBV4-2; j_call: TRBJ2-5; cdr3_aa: ASSQGRGRETQY
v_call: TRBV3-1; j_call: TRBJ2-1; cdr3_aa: ASSQDDGQGEF
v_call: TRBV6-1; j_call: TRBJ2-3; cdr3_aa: ASSEVLRTDTQY
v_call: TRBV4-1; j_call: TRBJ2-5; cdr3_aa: ANSQGGETQY